The sequence of this T cell receptor (beta chain) was determined in a study of identifying expanded T cells in peripheral blood. Notes on the study in general: Differentially abundant clones: around 1.2 between replicates, 15 to 17 at 2 to 3 weeks, 18 to 20 at four. Clone count variance between roughly two-week samples rose with total template count.

No infections or other immune events were documented during collection. V gave up 6 bases and J gave up 4 bases; unmatched junction bases: 9. Germline CDR1 is MNHEY and CDR2 is SVGAGI. This CDR3 is built from 15 residues. To note about this clone: Its antigen is not identified.

Method: immunoSEQ multiplex PCR; TCRdb's copy keeps in-frame clones and lacks some. This table has some 90,000 clones, 88% appearing once. Sequenced sample: blood. The receptor's source is a person aged 18 to 75 in good health. V gene TRBV6-5 combines with J gene TRBJ1-3; 7 bases are a match to TRBD1. The CDR3 DNA reads TGTGCCAGCAGACCCGAAGGGGGCGCGGGAAACACCATATATTTT. Its translation is CASRPEGGAGNTIYF.